Reported below is one TCR beta chain. This CDR3 has 14 amino acids. Germline loops: CDR1 SGHNT, CDR2 YYREEE (reference sequence). V was pared by 4 bases and J by 5 bases, with 15 bases between. Study processing details: Counts of nucleated cells, estimated from reference gene primer amplification, were obtained. Clones were sequenced by immunoSEQ multiplex PCR, and TCRdb holds only the in-frame ones, with some missing. The D gene and trimming were derived from the DNA, and the V and J assignments and clone size from that table. Of fewer than 100,000 clones listed, roughly 77% are singletons. This entry belongs to a study of blood T cell repertoires in COVID-19. On the study more broadly: COVID-19 samples from acute and convalescent phases originated in the United States, Italy and Spain. From T cells, B-cell-depleted T cells, or PBMCs came the material, which was cDNA or gDNA.

This sequence originates from a human donor in a cohort sampled during active COVID-19. The sequenced material came from peripheral blood. The rearrangement uses TRBV5-4 and TRBJ2-5; no clear D gene. CDR3 loop: CASSPRPRSETQYF. As DNA, the CDR3 is TGTGCCAGCAGCCCCCGTCCCAGGTCCGAGACCCAGTACTTC.